The 26 T cell receptor beta chains given below trace back to one sample, sequenced in a study of long-term antiretroviral therapy in people with HIV. An immunoSEQ assay, version v3.0, was performed at survey level. The assay was immunoSEQ multiplex PCR, and TCRdb's table has in-frame clones only and misses some. The table has tens of thousands of clones, roughly 84% seen once. Sequenced here: unsorted PBMCs, sampled 2.4 years after starting antiretroviral therapy. The receptors were gathered from a man aged 35 to 55 with HIV.

V and J are TRBV12-5 and TRBJ1-5; perhaps TRBD1 as D (5 bases). This CDR3 region has 12 residues. Germline assignment: CDR1 LGHNT and CDR2 FRNRAP. V was pared by 5 bases and J by 11 bases, with 13 bases between. In DNA form, the CDR3 reads TGTGCTAGTGGTACCGGCGCGGACACCCAGCATTTT. Encoded protein: CASGTGADTQHF.

The chain carries TRBV7-2 and TRBJ2-1; no reliable D call. Trimming removed 5 bases at V and 8 bases at J, with 7 bases between. Germline V gene data show CDR1 as SGHTA and CDR2 as FQGNSA. The CDR3 sequence is 11 residues long. The CDR3 loop is CASSRLDEQFF. CDR3 bases: TGTGCCAGCAGCCGCCTTGATGAGCAGTTCTTC.

The chain employs TRBV18 and TRBJ2-1; 11 nucleotides line up with TRBD1. V shed 3 bases and J 1 base; nucleotides not matched to a gene: 2. Germline CDR1 KGHSH, CDR2 LQKENI. The CDR3 loop spans 16 amino acids. CDR3 DNA: TGTGCCAGCTCACCCGGGACAGGGGGTTCCTACAATGAGCAGTTCTTC. Translating gives CASSPGTGGSYNEQFF.

The gene calls are TRBV10-1 and TRBJ2-5, with no clear D. Germline V gene data show CDR1 as WNHNN and CDR2 as SYGVQD (reference sequence). Trimming took 2 bases from V and 4 from J, leaving 5 bases between them. This CDR3 comprises 12 residues. CDR3 coding DNA: TGCGCCAGCAGTGAGGATCCAGAGACCCAGTACTTC. Its translation is CASSEDPETQYF.

This clone rates as medium-sized. The chain employs TRBV19 and TRBJ1-5, with 9 bases that match TRBD1. Per germline, CDR1 LNHDA and CDR2 SQIVND (reference sequence). This CDR3 spans 15 amino acids. The ends lost 3 bases at V and 4 bases at J; junction bases unmatched: 4. The CDR3 DNA is TGTGCCAGTAGTATGTGGGGGACAGGGAATCAGCCCCAGCATTTT. Translated, it gives CASSMWGTGNQPQHF.

The rearrangement joins TRBV28 to TRBJ2-1; D not certain. Trimming stripped 1 base from V and 8 bases from J, with 12 bases between. Germline V CDR1 and CDR2: MDHEN, SYDVKM. The CDR3 has 14 amino acids. The CDR3 here is CASSLSNGPDEQFF. For the CDR3, the DNA is TGTGCCAGCAGTTTATCTAATGGGCCTGATGAGCAGTTCTTC.

This clone was counted between two and nine times. The chain carries TRBV10-2 and TRBJ2-4; a weak D match, TRBD2 (6 bases). Germline V gene lookup returns CDR1 WSHSY and CDR2 SAAADI. V was pared by 6 bases and J by 7 bases, with 10 bases between. CDR3 size: 12 residues. The CDR3 coding sequence is TGCGCCAGCAGCACGGGAGTGAACATTCAGTACTTC. This codes for CASSTGVNIQYF.

The V and J genes are TRBV13 and TRBJ1-1; no clear D gene. V lost 2 bases to trimming and J lost 1 base, with 5 bases between them. This CDR3 spans 13 amino acids. Per the germline V gene, CDR1 is PRHDT and CDR2 is FYEKMQ (reference sequence). The CDR3 here is CASSLSGNTEAFF. CDR3 nucleotide sequence: TGTGCCAGCAGCTTATCAGGGAACACTGAAGCTTTCTTT. The whole variable domain, remainder taken from reference TRBV13 and TRBJ1-1, is AAGVIQSPRHLIKEKRETATLKCYPIPRHDTVYWYQQGPGQDPQFLISFYEKMQSDKGSIPDRFSAQQFSDYHSELNMSSLELGDSALYFCASSLSGNTEAFFGQGTRLTVV.

J is TRBJ1-2 and V is TRBV7-3; tentatively, D is TRBD1 (6 bases). V was pared by 3 bases and J by 6 bases, with 17 bases between. The CDR3 runs to 15 residues. CDR1 is SGHTA and CDR2 is FQGTGA in the germline V gene. CDR3 sequence reads: CASSLVSQGPDGYTF. DNA for the CDR3: TGTGCCAGCAGCTTGGTTTCACAGGGCCCAGATGGCTACACCTTC.

CDR3 bases: TGCGCCAGCAGCCGCACCGGGACAGGGATCACCGGGGAGCTGTTTTTT. As protein: CASSRTGTGITGELFF. The chain couples TRBV5-1 to TRBJ2-2; TRBD1 matches at 9 bases. Trimming removed 4 bases from V and 4 bases from J; junction bases left unmatched: 8. Germline loops: CDR1 SGHRS, CDR2 YFSETQ. The CDR3 runs 16 residues.

The chain recombines TRBV5-6 with TRBJ1-1; TRBD1 matches 8 bases. The length of the CDR3 is 17 residues. Trimming took 1 base from V and 1 from J; bases not matched to a gene: 9. The germline V gene has CDR1 SGHDT and CDR2 YYEEEE. The CDR3 loop is CASSLRSTGTGNTEAFF. CDR3 sequence (DNA): TGTGCCAGCAGCTTGCGATCAACCGGGACAGGGAACACTGAAGCTTTCTTT.

The chain has TRBV18 and TRBJ2-2, with a weak D call TRBD2 (5 bases). CDR1 KGHSH and CDR2 LQKENI come from the germline V gene. This CDR3 has 17 residues. V was cut by 1 base and J by 2 bases, with 14 bases left in between. The DNA of the CDR3 is TGTGCCAGCTCACCACGGTCGCAGCGGATTAACACCGGGGAGCTGTTTTTT. Translated: CASSPRSQRINTGELFF.

The J gene is TRBJ2-7, the V gene TRBV6-1, with TRBD1 matching 7 bases. Per the germline V gene, CDR1 is MNHNS and CDR2 is SASEGT. The CDR3 consists of 14 residues. V trimming: 7 bases; J trimming: 0 bases; junction bases outside the gene matches: 6. CDR3 protein: CASTRQGSSYEQYF. The CDR3 region has the DNA TGTGCCAGCACCAGACAGGGAAGCTCCTACGAGCAGTACTTC.

Written as DNA, the CDR3 is TGTGCCAGTAGTAACCGGGACAGCACGCGGCCCCAGCATTTT. Translated: CASSNRDSTRPQHF. This chain uses TRBV19 with TRBJ1-5; 7 nucleotides line up with TRBD1. The length of the CDR3 is 14 residues. With 4 bases clipped from V and 9 bases from J, the junction kept 9 bases outside the gene matches. Per the germline V gene, CDR1 is LNHDA and CDR2 is SQIVND (reference sequence).

This clone appeared once. CDR3 amino acids: CASSPGTSTGCTF. The CDR3, as DNA: TGTGCCAGCAGTCCCGGGACCTCCACGGGTTGCACCTTC. The chain carries TRBV6-5 and TRBJ1-2; perhaps TRBD1 as D (5 bases). V dropped 5 bases and J dropped 13 bases, with 20 bases sitting between them. CDR3 length: 13 residues. Germline lookup yields CDR1 MNHEY and CDR2 SVGAGI.

V gene TRBV18 combines with J gene TRBJ2-7; D is possibly TRBD1 (7 bases). Per germline, CDR1 KGHSH and CDR2 LQKENI. The CDR3 is 14 residues long. The germline V and J ends were trimmed by 6 bases and 1 base, with 13 bases remaining between them. The CDR3 region is CASSPRGDSYEQYF. The CDR3 nucleotides read TGTGCCAGCTCCCCCAGGGGGGATTCCTACGAGCAGTACTTC.

This rearrangement joins TRBV9 to TRBJ1-1; D remains unclear. CDR3 length: 14 amino acids. V was trimmed by 0 bases and J by 5 bases, leaving 11 bases between them. Germline V gene sequence: CDR1 SGDLS, CDR2 YYNGEE. CDR3 loop: CASSVADLGTEAFF. CDR3 nucleotide sequence: TGTGCCAGCAGCGTAGCGGACCTCGGGACTGAAGCTTTCTTT.

The V gene is TRBV7-9, the J gene TRBJ2-1; 12 bases agree with TRBD2. The germline V gene has CDR1 SEHNR and CDR2 FQNEAQ (reference sequence). After removal of 7 bases from V and 4 bases from J, the junction contained 8 bases not matched to a gene. The CDR3 is 16 residues long. The CDR3 is CASIDPGTSGYNEQFF. CDR3 DNA sequence: TGTGCCAGCATCGATCCCGGGACTAGCGGGTACAATGAGCAGTTCTTC.

This clone was observed a handful of times. J is TRBJ1-2 and V is TRBV15; D not resolved. Germline CDR1 is LNHNV and CDR2 is YYDKDF (reference sequence). V shed 3 bases and J shed 4 bases, with 18 bases lying between them. This CDR3 has 16 amino acids. CDR3 DNA sequence: TGTGCCACCAGCAGCAGGTTTTTGAGGATAGGCTATGGCTACACCTTC. It translates to CATSSRFLRIGYGYTF.

By share, this clone counts as medium-sized (0.01 to 0.1%). This rearrangement joins TRBV6-5 to TRBJ2-7; D gene ambiguous. Germline-derived CDR1 and CDR2 are MNHEY and SVGAGI. V gave up 0 bases and J gave up 3 bases, with 9 bases separating them. The CDR3 covers 14 residues. CDR3 in DNA: TGTGCCAGCAGTTACTCAGGAAACCTCTACGAGCAGTACTTC. Translating it yields CASSYSGNLYEQYF.

This clone was seen a single time. The chain uses TRBV30 and TRBJ1-1; D unresolved. Germline CDR1 reads GTSNPN; CDR2 reads SVGIG (reference sequence). The V end lost 8 bases, the J end lost 0 bases, and 16 bases lay between the germline ends. The CDR3 covers 14 residues. The CDR3 coding sequence is TGTGCCCAACTAATTACAGTCTTGAACACTGAAGCTTTCTTT. Translated, it gives CAQLITVLNTEAFF.

The rearrangement uses TRBV15 and TRBJ2-1; 10 positions match TRBD2. The germline V gene has CDR1 LNHNV and CDR2 YYDKDF (reference sequence). This CDR3 contains 18 residues. J was trimmed by 5 bases and V by 1 base; bases with no gene match: 11. Here the CDR3 reads CATSRGGLAGGHDNEQFF. Here the CDR3 DNA reads TGTGCCACCAGCAGAGGGGGGTTAGCGGGAGGTCACGACAATGAGCAGTTCTTC.

The gene calls are TRBV4-2 and TRBJ2-7; TRBD2 might be the D (6 bases). The CDR3 extends over 16 amino acids. V was shortened by 0 bases and J by 1 base, with 13 bases between the two germline ends. Germline CDR1 and CDR2: LGHNA and YNFKEQ. The CDR3 DNA sequence: TGTGCCAGCAGCCAAGATGGGGGTCGGGGGTCCTACGAGCAGTACTTC. Its translation is CASSQDGGRGSYEQYF.

Only a few counts were recorded for this clone. The CDR3 reads CASSPMTSGSYENPYEQYF. The CDR3 region has the DNA TGTGCCAGCAGCCCGATGACTAGCGGGAGTTACGAAAACCCCTACGAGCAGTACTTC. The J gene is TRBJ2-7, the V gene TRBV9, with 12 positions matching TRBD2. In germline, CDR1 is SGDLS, CDR2 YYNGEE. With 4 bases clipped from V and 2 bases from J, the junction kept 16 bases outside the gene matches. CDR3 size: 19 residues.

The chain links TRBV5-6 to TRBJ2-1; D perhaps matches TRBD1 (6 bases). V gave up 4 bases and J gave up 6 bases, with 11 bases separating them. CDR3 length: 13 amino acids. Germline V CDR1 and CDR2: SGHDT, YYEEEE. CDR3 nucleotides: TGTGCCAGCAGCATGGACAGAGGCAATGAGCAGTTCTTC. Residues: CASSMDRGNEQFF.

The chain recombines TRBV6-1 with TRBJ2-2; tentatively, D is TRBD1 or TRBD2 (6 bases each). This CDR3 comprises 16 residues. Germline V gives CDR1 MNHNS, CDR2 SASEGT. The V end lost 4 bases, the J end lost 3 bases, and 15 bases lay between the germline ends. The CDR3 is CASSGPRGRYTGELFF. The CDR3 DNA reads as TGTGCCAGCAGTGGGCCACGGGGGCGTTACACCGGGGAGCTGTTTTTT.